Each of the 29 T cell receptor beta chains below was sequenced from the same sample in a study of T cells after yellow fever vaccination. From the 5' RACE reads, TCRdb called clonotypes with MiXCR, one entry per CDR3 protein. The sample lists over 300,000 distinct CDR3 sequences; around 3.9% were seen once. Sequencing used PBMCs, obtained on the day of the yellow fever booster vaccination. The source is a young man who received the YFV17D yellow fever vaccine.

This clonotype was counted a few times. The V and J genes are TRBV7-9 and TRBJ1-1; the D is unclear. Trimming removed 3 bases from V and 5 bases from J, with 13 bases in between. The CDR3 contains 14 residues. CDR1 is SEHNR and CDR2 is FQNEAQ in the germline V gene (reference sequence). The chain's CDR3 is CASSFKDQWTEAFF. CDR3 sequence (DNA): TGTGCCAGCAGCTTCAAGGACCAGTGGACTGAAGCTTTCTTT. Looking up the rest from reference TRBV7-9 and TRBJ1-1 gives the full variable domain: DTGVSQNPRHKITKRGQNVTFRCDPISEHNRLYWYRQTLGQGPEFLTYFQNEAQLEKSRLLSDRFSAERPKGSFSTLEIQRTEQGDSAMYLCASSFKDQWTEAFFGQGTRLTVV.

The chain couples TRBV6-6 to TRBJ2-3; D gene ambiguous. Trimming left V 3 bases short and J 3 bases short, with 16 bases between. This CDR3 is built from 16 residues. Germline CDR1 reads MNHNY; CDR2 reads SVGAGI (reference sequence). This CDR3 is CASSYRHLEATDTQYF. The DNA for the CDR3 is TGTGCCAGCAGTTATAGGCACCTCGAGGCGACAGATACGCAGTATTTT.

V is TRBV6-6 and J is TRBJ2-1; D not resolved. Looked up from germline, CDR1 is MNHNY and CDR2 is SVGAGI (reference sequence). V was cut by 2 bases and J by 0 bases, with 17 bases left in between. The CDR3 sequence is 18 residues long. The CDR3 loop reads CASSYPRVGRSSYNEQFF. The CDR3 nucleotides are TGTGCCAGCAGTTACCCCCGGGTAGGCAGGAGCTCCTACAATGAGCAGTTCTTC.

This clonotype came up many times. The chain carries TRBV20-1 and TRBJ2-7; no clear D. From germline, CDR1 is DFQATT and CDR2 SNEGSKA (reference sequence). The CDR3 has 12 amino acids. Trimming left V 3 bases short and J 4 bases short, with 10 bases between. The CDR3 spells CSASVQSYEQYF. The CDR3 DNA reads TGCAGTGCTAGTGTCCAGTCATACGAGCAGTACTTC.

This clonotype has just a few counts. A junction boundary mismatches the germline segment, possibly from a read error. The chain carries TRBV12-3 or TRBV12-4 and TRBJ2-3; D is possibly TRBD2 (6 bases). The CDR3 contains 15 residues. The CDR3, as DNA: TGTGCCAGAAGTTTAGCGGTACATAGCACAGATACGCAGTATTTT. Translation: CARSLAVHSTDTQYF.

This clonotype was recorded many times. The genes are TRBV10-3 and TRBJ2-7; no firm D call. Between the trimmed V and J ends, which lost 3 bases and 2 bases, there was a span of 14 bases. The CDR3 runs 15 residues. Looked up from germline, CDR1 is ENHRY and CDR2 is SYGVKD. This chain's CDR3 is CAISELTGETYEQYF. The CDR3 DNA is TGTGCCATCAGTGAACTAACGGGCGAAACCTACGAGCAGTACTTC.

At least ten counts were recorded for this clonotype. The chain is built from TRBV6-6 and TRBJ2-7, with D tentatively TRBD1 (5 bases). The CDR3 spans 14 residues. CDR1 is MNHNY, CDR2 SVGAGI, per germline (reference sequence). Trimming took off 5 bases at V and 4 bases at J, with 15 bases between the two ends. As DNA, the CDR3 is TGTGCCAGCAGTCCCCTCCAGGGTAGTTACGAGCAGTACGTC. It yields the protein CASSPLQGSYEQYV.

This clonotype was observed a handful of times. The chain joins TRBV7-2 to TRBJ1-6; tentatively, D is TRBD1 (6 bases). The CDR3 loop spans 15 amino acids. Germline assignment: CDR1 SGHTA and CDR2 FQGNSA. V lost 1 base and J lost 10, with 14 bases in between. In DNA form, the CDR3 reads TGTGCCAGCAGCTTAGACCGGGGGCGATCCTCACCCCTCCACTTT. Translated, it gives CASSLDRGRSSPLHF. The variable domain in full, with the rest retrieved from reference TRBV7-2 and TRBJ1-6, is GAGVSQSPSNKVTEKGKDVELRCDPISGHTALYWYRQSLGQGLEFLIYFQGNSAPDKSGLPSDRFSAERTGGSVSTLTIQRTQQEDSAVYLCASSLDRGRSSPLHFGNGTRLTVT.

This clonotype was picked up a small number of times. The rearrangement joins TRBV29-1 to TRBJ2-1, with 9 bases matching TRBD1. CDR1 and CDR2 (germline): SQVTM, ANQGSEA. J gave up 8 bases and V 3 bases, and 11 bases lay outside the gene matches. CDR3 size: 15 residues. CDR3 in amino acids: CSVDIGTGNPHEQFF. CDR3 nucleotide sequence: TGCAGCGTTGATATAGGGACAGGGAATCCCCATGAGCAGTTCTTC.

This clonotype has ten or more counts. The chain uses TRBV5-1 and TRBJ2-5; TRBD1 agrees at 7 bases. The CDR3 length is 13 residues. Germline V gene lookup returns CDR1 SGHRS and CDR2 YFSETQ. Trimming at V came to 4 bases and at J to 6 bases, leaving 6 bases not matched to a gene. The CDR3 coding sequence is TGCGCCAGCAGCCCTGACAGGGTAAAGACCCAGTACTTC. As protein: CASSPDRVKTQYF.

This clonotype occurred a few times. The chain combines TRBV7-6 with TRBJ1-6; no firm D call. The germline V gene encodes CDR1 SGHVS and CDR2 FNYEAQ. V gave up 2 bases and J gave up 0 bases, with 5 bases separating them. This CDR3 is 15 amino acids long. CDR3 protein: CASSLISSYNSPLHF. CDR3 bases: TGTGCCAGCAGCTTAATCAGCTCCTATAATTCACCCCTCCACTTT.

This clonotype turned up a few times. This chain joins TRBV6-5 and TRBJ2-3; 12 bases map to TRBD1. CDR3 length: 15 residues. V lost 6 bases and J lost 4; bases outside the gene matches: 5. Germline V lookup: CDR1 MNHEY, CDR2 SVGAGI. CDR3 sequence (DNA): TGTGCCAGCAGCAGGGACAGGGGGCGGGCAGATACGCAGTATTTT. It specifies CASSRDRGRADTQYF.

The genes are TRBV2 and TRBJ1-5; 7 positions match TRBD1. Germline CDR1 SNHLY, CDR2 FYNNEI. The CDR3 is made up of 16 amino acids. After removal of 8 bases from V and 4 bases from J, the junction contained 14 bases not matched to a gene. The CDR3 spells CASGTRGIATNQPQHF. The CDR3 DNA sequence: TGTGCCAGCGGGACCAGGGGGATCGCCACGAATCAGCCCCAGCATTTT.

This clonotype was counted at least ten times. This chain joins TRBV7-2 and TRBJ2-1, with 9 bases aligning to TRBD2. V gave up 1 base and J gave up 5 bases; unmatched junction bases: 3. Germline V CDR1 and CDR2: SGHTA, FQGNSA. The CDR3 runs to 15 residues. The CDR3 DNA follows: TGTGCCAGCAGCTTAGTGCTAGCGGGGAACAATGAGCAGTTCTTC. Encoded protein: CASSLVLAGNNEQFF.

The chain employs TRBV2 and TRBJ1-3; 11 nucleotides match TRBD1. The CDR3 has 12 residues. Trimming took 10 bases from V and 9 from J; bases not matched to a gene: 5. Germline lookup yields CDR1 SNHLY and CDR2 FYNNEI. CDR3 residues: CATRGQGATIYF. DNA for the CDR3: TGTGCCACTCGAGGACAGGGGGCCACCATATATTTT. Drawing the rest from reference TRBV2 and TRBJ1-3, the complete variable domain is EPEVTQTPSHQVTQMGQEVILRCVPISNHLYFYWYRQILGQKVEFLVSFYNNEISEKSEIFDDQFSVERPDGSNFTLKIRSTKLEDSAMYFCATRGQGATIYFGEGSWLTVV.

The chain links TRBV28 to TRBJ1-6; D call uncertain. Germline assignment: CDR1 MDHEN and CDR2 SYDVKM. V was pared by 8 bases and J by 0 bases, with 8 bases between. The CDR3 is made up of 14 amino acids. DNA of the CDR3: TGTGCCAGCGGTTGGAGCTCCTATAATTCACCCCTCCACTTT. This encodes CASGWSSYNSPLHF.

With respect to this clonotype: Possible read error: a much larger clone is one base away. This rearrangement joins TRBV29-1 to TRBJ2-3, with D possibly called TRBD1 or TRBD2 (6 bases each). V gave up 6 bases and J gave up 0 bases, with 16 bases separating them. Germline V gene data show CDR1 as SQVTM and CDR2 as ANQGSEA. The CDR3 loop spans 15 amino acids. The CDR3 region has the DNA TGCAGCGTGGGGGGCAGAGTATCTAGCACAGATACGCAGTATTTT. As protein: CSVGGRVSSTDTQYF.

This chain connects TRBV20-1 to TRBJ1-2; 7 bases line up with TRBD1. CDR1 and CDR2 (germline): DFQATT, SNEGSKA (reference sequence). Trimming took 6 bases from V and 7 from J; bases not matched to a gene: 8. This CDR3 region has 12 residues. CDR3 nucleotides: TGCAGTGCCCTCGAGACAGGGCTTGGCTACACCTTC. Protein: CSALETGLGYTF.

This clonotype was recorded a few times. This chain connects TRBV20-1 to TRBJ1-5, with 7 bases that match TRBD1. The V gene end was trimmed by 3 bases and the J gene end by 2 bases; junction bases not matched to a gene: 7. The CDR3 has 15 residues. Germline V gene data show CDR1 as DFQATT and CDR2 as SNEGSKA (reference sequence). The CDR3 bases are TGCAGTGCTAGTCGAAATACAGGGGGCAATCAGCCCCAGCATTTT. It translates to CSASRNTGGNQPQHF.

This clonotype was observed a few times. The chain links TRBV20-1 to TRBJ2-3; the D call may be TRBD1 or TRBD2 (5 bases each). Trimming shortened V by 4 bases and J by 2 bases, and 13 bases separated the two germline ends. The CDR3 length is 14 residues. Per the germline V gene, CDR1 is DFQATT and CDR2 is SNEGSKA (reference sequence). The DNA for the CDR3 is TGCAGTGCTAACGGGGCAGCAAACACAGATACGCAGTATTTT. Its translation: CSANGAANTDTQYF.

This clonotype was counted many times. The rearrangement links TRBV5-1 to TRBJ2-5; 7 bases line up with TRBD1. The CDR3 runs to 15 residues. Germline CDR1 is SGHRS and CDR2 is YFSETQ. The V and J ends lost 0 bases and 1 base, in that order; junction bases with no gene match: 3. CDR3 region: CASSLEGTAQETQYF. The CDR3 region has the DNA TGCGCCAGCAGCTTGGAAGGGACAGCCCAAGAGACCCAGTACTTC.

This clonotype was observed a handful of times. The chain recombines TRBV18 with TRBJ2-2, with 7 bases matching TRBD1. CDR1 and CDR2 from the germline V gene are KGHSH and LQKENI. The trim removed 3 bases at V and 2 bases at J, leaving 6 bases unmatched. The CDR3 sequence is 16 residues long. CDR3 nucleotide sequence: TGTGCCAGCTCACCCAACCGGGACAGAAACACCGGGGAGCTGTTTTTT. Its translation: CASSPNRDRNTGELFF.

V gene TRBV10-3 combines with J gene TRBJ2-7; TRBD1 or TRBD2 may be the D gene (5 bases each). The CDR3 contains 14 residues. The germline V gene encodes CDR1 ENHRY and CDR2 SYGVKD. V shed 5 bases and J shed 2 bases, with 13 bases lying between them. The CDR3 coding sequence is TGTGCCATCAGTTCGAGAGGGGAGACCTACGAGCAGTACTTC. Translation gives CAISSRGETYEQYF.

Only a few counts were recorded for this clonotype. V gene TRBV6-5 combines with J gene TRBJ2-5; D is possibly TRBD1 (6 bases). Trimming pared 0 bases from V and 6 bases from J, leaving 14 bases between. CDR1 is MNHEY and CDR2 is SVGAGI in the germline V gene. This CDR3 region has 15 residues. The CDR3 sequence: CASSYSWTAVQTQYF. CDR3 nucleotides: TGTGCCAGCAGTTACTCGTGGACAGCTGTCCAGACCCAGTACTTC.

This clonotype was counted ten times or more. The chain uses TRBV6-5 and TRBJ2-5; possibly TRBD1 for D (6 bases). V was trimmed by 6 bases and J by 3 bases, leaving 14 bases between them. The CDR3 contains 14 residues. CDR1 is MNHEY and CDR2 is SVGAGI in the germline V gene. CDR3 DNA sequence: TGTGCCAGCAGCAACTACCCAGGGGAAGAGACCCAGTACTTC. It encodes CASSNYPGEETQYF.

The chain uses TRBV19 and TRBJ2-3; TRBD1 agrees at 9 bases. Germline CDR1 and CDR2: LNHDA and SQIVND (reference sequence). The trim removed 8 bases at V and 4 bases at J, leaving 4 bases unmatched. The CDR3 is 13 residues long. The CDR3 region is CASDTGGADTQYF. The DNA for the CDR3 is TGTGCCAGTGATACAGGGGGCGCAGATACGCAGTATTTT.

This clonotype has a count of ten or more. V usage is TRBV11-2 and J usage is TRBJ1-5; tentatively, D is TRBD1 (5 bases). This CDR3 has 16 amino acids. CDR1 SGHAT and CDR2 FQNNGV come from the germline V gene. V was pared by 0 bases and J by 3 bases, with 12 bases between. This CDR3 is CASSLDSGTINQPQHF. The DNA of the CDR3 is TGTGCCAGCAGCTTAGATAGCGGGACGATCAATCAGCCCCAGCATTTT.

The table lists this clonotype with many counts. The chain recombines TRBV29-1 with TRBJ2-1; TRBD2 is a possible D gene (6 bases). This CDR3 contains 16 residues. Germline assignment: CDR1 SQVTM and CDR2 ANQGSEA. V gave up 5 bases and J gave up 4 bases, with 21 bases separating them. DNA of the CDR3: TGCAGCGTTTCGGAGCTGGGGAGCGGGCGATACAATGAGCAGTTCTTC. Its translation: CSVSELGSGRYNEQFF.

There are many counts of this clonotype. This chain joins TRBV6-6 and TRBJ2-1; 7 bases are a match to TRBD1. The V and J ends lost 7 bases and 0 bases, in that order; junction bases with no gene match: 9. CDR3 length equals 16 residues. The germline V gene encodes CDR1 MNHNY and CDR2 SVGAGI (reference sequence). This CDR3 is CASILRGTDSYNEQFF. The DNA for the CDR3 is TGTGCCAGCATCCTAAGGGGGACAGACTCCTACAATGAGCAGTTCTTC.